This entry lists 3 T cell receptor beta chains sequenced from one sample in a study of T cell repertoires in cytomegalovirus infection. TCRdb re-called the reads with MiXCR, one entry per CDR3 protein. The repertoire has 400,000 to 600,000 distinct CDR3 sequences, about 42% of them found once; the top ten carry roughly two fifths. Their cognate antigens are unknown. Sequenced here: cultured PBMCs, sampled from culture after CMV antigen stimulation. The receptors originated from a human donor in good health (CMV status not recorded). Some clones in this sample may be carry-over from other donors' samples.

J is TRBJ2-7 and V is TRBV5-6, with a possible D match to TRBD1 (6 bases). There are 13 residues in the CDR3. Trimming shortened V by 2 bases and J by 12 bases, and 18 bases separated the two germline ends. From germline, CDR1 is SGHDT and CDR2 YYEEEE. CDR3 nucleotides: TGTGCCAGCAGCTTTAGGGGAAACAGGGTCGTGTACTTC. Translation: CASSFRGNRVVYF.

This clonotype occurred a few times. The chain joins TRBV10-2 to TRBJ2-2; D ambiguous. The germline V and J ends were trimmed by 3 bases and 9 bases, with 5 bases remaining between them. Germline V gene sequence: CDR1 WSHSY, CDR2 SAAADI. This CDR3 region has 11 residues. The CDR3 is CASSDGRELFF. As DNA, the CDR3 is TGCGCCAGCAGTGATGGAAGGGAGCTGTTTTTT.

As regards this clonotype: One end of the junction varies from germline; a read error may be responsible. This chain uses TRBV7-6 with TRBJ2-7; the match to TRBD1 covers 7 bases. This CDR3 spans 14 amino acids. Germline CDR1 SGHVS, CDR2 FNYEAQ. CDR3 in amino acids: CASSDRDRPYERYF. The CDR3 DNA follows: TGTGCCAGCAGCGACCGGGACAGACCCTACGAGCGGTACTTC.